This T cell receptor (beta chain) was sequenced in a study of blood T cell repertoires in COVID-19. Study details: Sites across the United States, Italy and Spain contributed samples from acute and convalescent COVID-19. Sources were T cells, B-cell-depleted T cells, or PBMCs; the material itself was cDNA or gDNA.

Original methodology: Reference gene primer amplification yielded estimated nucleated cell counts. The data were produced by immunoSEQ multiplex PCR, yet TCRdb's version contains in-frame clones alone and is incomplete. V, J and clone size derive from that table, while D and trimming were established from the DNA sequence. This sample has about 230,000 clones, with 75% to 90% found just once. In germline, CDR1 is MNHEY, CDR2 SMNVEV (reference sequence). CDR3 length: 18 residues. V lost 3 bases and J lost 2; bases outside the gene matches: 10. V gene TRBV27 combines with J gene TRBJ2-7; 13 nucleotides match TRBD2. This receptor was taken from a man aged 35-49 years with acute or convalescent COVID-19. Sequenced sample: peripheral blood. The CDR3 sequence is CASSFRLAGGNFPYEQYF. The CDR3 bases are TGTGCCAGCAGTTTTAGACTAGCGGGAGGAAACTTCCCCTACGAGCAGTACTTC.